This T cell receptor (beta chain) was found in a study of T-cell reconstitution after alpha-beta-depleted transplantation in children. Preparation of the TCRbeta library was carried out with unique molecular identifiers. A single record per CDR3 protein comes from TCRdb applying MiXCR to the PCR reads. Found here are more than 400,000 distinct CDR3 sequences, roughly 44% of them singletons; the top ten hold 27%. The ends lost 1 base at V and 3 bases at J; junction bases unmatched: 3. Germline CDR1 and CDR2: SEHNR and FQNEAQ (reference sequence). The length of the CDR3 is 16 residues. The sample here was PBMCs, taken before TCRalphabeta/CD19-depleted stem cell transplant. The clonotype comes from a girl aged 2 to 10 with aplastic anemia, due to receive a stem cell transplant. The chain couples TRBV7-9 to TRBJ1-4; 9 bases map to TRBD1. For the CDR3, the DNA is TGTGCCAGCAGCTTAGGCCGACAGGGGGCTAATGAAAAACTGTTTTTT. Protein product: CASSLGRQGANEKLFF.